The 16 T cell receptor beta chains below were found in one sample sequenced in a study of T cells of healthy individuals. TCRdb ran MiXCR on the 5' RACE reads and lists one entry per CDR3 protein. This table holds around 90,000 distinct CDR3 sequences, around 5.1% found once. These receptors were taken from a female donor in good health.

This clonotype was observed a handful of times. Since a much larger clone is just one base distant, this may be a read error. V is TRBV4-1 and J is TRBJ1-1; D is unclear. This CDR3 comprises 13 residues. Trimming pared 4 bases from V and 1 base from J, leaving 7 bases between. CDR1 is MGHRA, CDR2 YSYEKL, per germline. The CDR3 coding sequence is TGCGCCAGCAGCCGAACAAGGAACACTGAAGCTTTCTTT. It encodes CASSRTRNTEAFF.

This clonotype was seen at least ten times. The V and J genes are TRBV9 and TRBJ1-4, with 8 positions matching TRBD1. J gave up 5 bases and V 4 bases, and 7 bases lay outside the gene matches. The CDR3 totals 15 residues. Germline loops: CDR1 SGDLS, CDR2 YYNGEE. The CDR3 region is CASSPRGQGNEKLFF. Written as DNA, the CDR3 is TGTGCCAGCAGCCCGAGAGGACAGGGAAATGAAAAACTGTTTTTT.

The genes are TRBV29-1 and TRBJ2-7; TRBD2 agrees at 10 bases. Unmatched junction bases numbered 8, after V lost 4 bases and J lost 5 bases. Germline loops: CDR1 SQVTM, CDR2 ANQGSEA. CDR3 length: 14 amino acids. The CDR3 sequence is CSVGTSGTRNEQYF. Written as DNA, the CDR3 is TGCAGCGTTGGAACTAGCGGGACTCGCAACGAGCAGTACTTC.

The sample holds a few counts of this clonotype. V is TRBV5-4 and J is TRBJ2-3; 9 bases are a match to TRBD1. Unmatched junction bases numbered 7, after V lost 3 bases and J lost 2 bases. The CDR3 covers 16 residues. CDR1 and CDR2 from the germline V gene are SGHNT and YYREEE (reference sequence). The CDR3 reads CASSYGQGPFTDTQYF. CDR3 in DNA: TGTGCCAGCAGCTACGGACAGGGGCCCTTCACAGATACGCAGTATTTT.

This clonotype was observed at least ten times. The chain carries TRBV20-1 and TRBJ2-1; D gene unclear. V was shortened by 3 bases and J by 0 bases, with 3 bases between the two germline ends. This CDR3 has 12 residues. The germline gives CDR1 DFQATT, CDR2 SNEGSKA (reference sequence). The CDR3 loop is CSASASYNEQFF. In nucleotides, the CDR3 is TGCAGTGCTAGCGCCTCCTACAATGAGCAGTTCTTC.

This clonotype has just a few counts. A much larger clone sits a single nucleotide away, making a read error possible. The chain has TRBV7-9 and TRBJ1-5; perhaps TRBD1 as D (6 bases). This CDR3 has 14 amino acids. CDR1 SEHNR and CDR2 FQNEAQ come from the germline V gene (reference sequence). CDR3 sequence: CASSLDGGNQPQNF. Here the CDR3 DNA reads TGTGCCAGCAGCTTAGATGGGGGCAATCAGCCCCAGAATTTT. Full variable domain (remainder filled in from reference TRBV7-9 and TRBJ1-5): DTGVSQNPRHKITKRGQNVTFRCDPISEHNRLYWYRQTLGQGPEFLTYFQNEAQLEKSRLLSDRFSAERPKGSFSTLEIQRTEQGDSAMYLCASSLDGGNQPQNFGDGTRLSIL.

The table lists this clonotype with many counts. The chain carries TRBV5-1 and TRBJ2-5; weak D call: TRBD1 (6 bases). This CDR3 is built from 12 residues. Germline V gives CDR1 SGHRS, CDR2 YFSETQ. The V end was cut by 7 bases, the J end by 3 bases, with 10 bases between. The CDR3 region is CASSTGKETQYF. The CDR3 bases are TGCGCCAGCTCTACAGGGAAAGAGACCCAGTACTTC.

This clonotype turned up a few times. This chain joins TRBV7-3 and TRBJ2-3; tentative D call: TRBD1 (6 bases). Trimming took off 8 bases at V and 0 bases at J, with 15 bases between the two ends. Germline-derived CDR1 and CDR2 are SGHTA and FQGTGA. CDR3 length equals 15 residues. The CDR3 region is CASAYAGVSTDTQYF. CDR3 DNA: TGTGCCAGCGCATACGCAGGGGTTAGCACAGATACGCAGTATTTT.

This clonotype showed up many times. This chain links TRBV4-1 with TRBJ2-1, with 12 bases lining up with TRBD2. This CDR3 region has 15 residues. The trim removed 0 bases at V and 13 bases at J, leaving 7 bases unmatched. Germline values: CDR1 MGHRA, CDR2 YSYEKL. The CDR3 region is CASSQDGLAGGPQFF. The DNA for the CDR3 is TGCGCCAGCAGCCAAGATGGGCTAGCGGGAGGGCCTCAGTTCTTC.

With respect to this clonotype: A clone one base away is much larger, so this may be a read error. The chain recombines TRBV20-1 with TRBJ2-7, with a tentative D call TRBD2 (7 bases). The germline V gene encodes CDR1 DFQATT and CDR2 SNEGSKA (reference sequence). The CDR3 has 12 residues. The CDR3 region has the DNA TGCAGTTCTGGGAGGGGGACCTACGAGCGGTACTTC. Its protein product is CSSGRGTYERYF.

V and J are TRBV20-1 and TRBJ1-1; tentative D call: TRBD1 (5 bases). CDR1 DFQATT and CDR2 SNEGSKA come from the germline V gene (reference sequence). This CDR3 has 16 amino acids. Trimming took 1 base from V and 6 from J, leaving 21 bases between them. The chain's CDR3 is CSARVPGSTRFSEAFF. The CDR3 bases are TGCAGTGCTAGAGTCCCAGGGAGTACCCGATTCTCTGAAGCTTTCTTT.

This clonotype was observed many times. The chain carries TRBV20-1 and TRBJ2-5; maybe TRBD1 (7 bases). This CDR3 region has 14 residues. Germline V gene sequence: CDR1 DFQATT, CDR2 SNEGSKA (reference sequence). The V end was cut by 2 bases, the J end by 5 bases, with 15 bases between. CDR3 bases: TGCAGTGCTAGAACTTCGACAGGGAGGGAGACCCAGTACTTC. Protein: CSARTSTGRETQYF.

This clonotype was detected many times. This rearrangement joins TRBV29-1 to TRBJ2-1; the match to TRBD1 covers 10 bases. The CDR3 covers 13 residues. V gave up 8 bases and J gave up 7 bases; unmatched junction bases: 8. Germline loops: CDR1 SQVTM, CDR2 ANQGSEA. CDR3 DNA sequence: TGCAGCCTAGGGACAGGGGATGTGAATGAGCAGTTCTTC. It yields the protein CSLGTGDVNEQFF.

The chain is built from TRBV4-2 and TRBJ2-7; perhaps TRBD2 as D (5 bases). Germline V gives CDR1 LGHNA, CDR2 YNFKEQ. CDR3 size: 13 residues. With 8 bases removed from V and 1 base from J, the gap between germline ends came to 12 bases. The CDR3 nucleotides read TGTGCCAGCTCGGGTCGGGGTTCCTACGAGCAGTACTTC. Protein: CASSGRGSYEQYF.

V gene TRBV14 combines with J gene TRBJ1-4, with D uncertain. Germline V gene lookup returns CDR1 SGHDN and CDR2 FVKESK. The CDR3 runs 13 residues. Trimming cost V 0 bases and J 12 bases, with 11 bases left between them. CDR3 sequence reads: CASSQDSVAELFF. CDR3 nucleotide sequence: TGTGCCAGCAGCCAAGATTCTGTGGCGGAACTGTTTTTT.

This clonotype was counted at least ten times. The chain employs TRBV4-2 and TRBJ2-7; 7 nucleotides match TRBD2. The CDR3 has 18 residues. The trim removed 0 bases at V and 2 bases at J, leaving 13 bases unmatched. CDR1 is LGHNA, CDR2 YNFKEQ, per germline. The CDR3 nucleotides read TGTGCCAGCAGCCAAGATAGAGGTTACCGGGACTATACCTACGAGCAGTACTTC. Its translation is CASSQDRGYRDYTYEQYF.